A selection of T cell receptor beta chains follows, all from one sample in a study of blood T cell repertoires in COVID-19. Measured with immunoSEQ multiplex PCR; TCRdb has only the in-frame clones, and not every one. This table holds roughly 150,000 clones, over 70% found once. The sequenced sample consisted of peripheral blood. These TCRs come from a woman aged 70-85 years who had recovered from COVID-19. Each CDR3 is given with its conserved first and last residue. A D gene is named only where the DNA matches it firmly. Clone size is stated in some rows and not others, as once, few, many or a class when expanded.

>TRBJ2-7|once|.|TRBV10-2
CASSEIGYEQYF
TGCGCCAGCAGTGAGATCGGCTACGAGCAGTACTTC
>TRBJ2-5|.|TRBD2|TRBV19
CASSPRGGRETQYF
TGTGCCAGTAGCCCCCGGGGGGGGCGAGAGACCCAGTACTTC
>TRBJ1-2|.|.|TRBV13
CASSLGRGSGYTF
TGTGCCAGCAGCTTAGGACGGGGGAGCGGCTACACCTTC
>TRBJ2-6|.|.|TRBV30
CAWSVRRGAGANVLTF
TGTGCCTGGAGTGTACGGCGCGGGGCTGGGGCCAACGTCCTGACTTTC
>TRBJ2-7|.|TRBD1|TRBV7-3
CASSLRTGERHEQYF
TGTGCCAGCAGCTTACGGACAGGGGAACGCCACGAGCAGTACTTC
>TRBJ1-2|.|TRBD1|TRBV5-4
CASSPRGPNYGYTF
TGTGCCAGCTCCCCCAGGGGGCCTAACTATGGCTACACCTTC
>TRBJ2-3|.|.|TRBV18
CASPDIHTDTQYF
TGTGCCAGCCCGGACATCCACACAGATACGCAGTATTTT
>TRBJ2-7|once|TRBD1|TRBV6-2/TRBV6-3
CASSYAAGGSPEQYF
TGTGCCAGCAGTTACGCAGCAGGGGGCTCTCCCGAGCAGTACTTC
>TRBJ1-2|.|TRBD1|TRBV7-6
CASSLVVGQGASGYTF
TGTGCCAGCAGCTTAGTCGTAGGACAGGGGGCCAGTGGCTACACCTTC
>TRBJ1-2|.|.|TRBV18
CASSPTVRFGYTF
TGTGCCAGCTCACCGACGGTCAGGTTCGGCTACACCTTC
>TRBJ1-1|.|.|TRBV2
CASRVNLNTEAFF
TGTGCCAGCAGGGTTAACTTGAACACTGAAGCTTTCTTT
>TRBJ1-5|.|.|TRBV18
CASSPKTANRNQPQHF
TGTGCCAGCTCACCAAAGACAGCCAACCGCAATCAGCCCCAGCATTTT
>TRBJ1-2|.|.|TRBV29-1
CSVTGSGYGYTF
TGCAGCGTTACAGGGTCTGGCTATGGCTACACCTTC
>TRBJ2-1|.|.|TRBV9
CASSVGAGGNEQFF
TGTGCCAGCAGCGTAGGGGCCGGGGGTAATGAGCAGTTCTTC
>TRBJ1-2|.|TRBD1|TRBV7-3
CASSLQAGTAYGYTF
TGTGCCAGCAGCCTCCAGGCCGGGACAGCTTATGGCTACACCTTC
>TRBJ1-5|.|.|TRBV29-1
CSVGAGHQPQHF
TGCAGCGTTGGGGCGGGCCATCAGCCCCAGCATTTT
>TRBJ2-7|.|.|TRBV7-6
CASSLGEGVEQYF
TGTGCCAGCAGCTTAGGGGAGGGGGTCGAGCAGTACTTC
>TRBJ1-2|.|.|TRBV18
CASSPGVNYGYTF
TGTGCCAGCTCCCCGGGGGTGAACTATGGCTACACCTTC
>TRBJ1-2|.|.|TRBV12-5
CASGLVPEGGVYGYTF
TGTGCTAGTGGTTTGGTACCTGAGGGAGGGGTTTATGGCTACACCTTC
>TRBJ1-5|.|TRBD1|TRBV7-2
CASSPGDSKYSNQPQHF
TGTGCCAGCAGCCCGGGGGACAGCAAATATAGCAATCAGCCCCAGCATTTT
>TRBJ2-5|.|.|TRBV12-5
CASGPTGLIETQYF
TGTGCTAGTGGCCCCACGGGACTCATAGAGACCCAGTACTTC
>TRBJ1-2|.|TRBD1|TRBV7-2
CASSLASGTGGFGYTF
TGTGCCAGCAGCTTGGCGTCCGGGACAGGGGGCTTTGGCTACACCTTC
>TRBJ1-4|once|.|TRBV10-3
CAISDPPRQSNEKLFF
TGTGCCATCAGTGACCCACCCAGGCAGTCTAATGAAAAACTGTTTTTT
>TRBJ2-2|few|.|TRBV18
CASSPITGSNTGELFF
TGTGCCAGCTCACCCATAACCGGGTCAAACACCGGGGAGCTGTTTTTT
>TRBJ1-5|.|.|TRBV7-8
CASSLWGDGNQPQHF
TGTGCCAGCAGCTTGTGGGGGGACGGCAATCAGCCCCAGCATTTT
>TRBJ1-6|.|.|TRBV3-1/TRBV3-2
CASSQAPGGGGSPLHF
TGTGCCAGCAGCCAAGCCCCGGGGGGGGGAGGTTCACCCCTCCACTTT
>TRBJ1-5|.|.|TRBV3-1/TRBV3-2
CASSQDFDQPQHF
TGTGCCAGCAGCCAAGATTTCGATCAGCCCCAGCATTTT
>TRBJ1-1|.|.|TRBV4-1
CASNLYRGNPNTEAFF
TGCGCCAGCAACCTTTATAGGGGAAATCCGAACACTGAAGCTTTCTTT
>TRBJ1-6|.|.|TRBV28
CASSLWGGYGYNSPLHF
TGTGCCAGCAGTTTATGGGGAGGGTATGGATATAATTCACCCCTCCACTTT